This TCR beta chain was recorded in a study of T cell changes during pregnancy in multiple sclerosis. This CDR3 has 14 amino acids. V was pared by 3 bases and J by 8 bases, with 16 bases between. Germline CDR1 and CDR2: MGHDK and SYGVNS. The protocol was immunoSEQ multiplex PCR, while the TCRdb copy is restricted to in-frame clones and leaves out a portion. The sample records fewer than 40,000 clones, roughly 93% being singletons. This TCR came from a female donor with multiple sclerosis, enrolled in a pregnancy study. This chain connects TRBV25-1 to TRBJ1-2; D not certain. Sequenced here: CD4+ T cells from peripheral blood mononuclear cells, sampled after pregnancy. The CDR3 nucleotides are TGTGCCAGCAGTGATACCAGGTTTAGAGGGGGCTACACCTTC. This gives the protein CASSDTRFRGGYTF.